Following are 5 T cell receptor beta chains from one sample sequenced in a study of blood T cell repertoires in COVID-19. Here immunoSEQ multiplex PCR was the method, and the copy in TCRdb shows in-frame clones only, minus some. The sample yields some 330,000 clones, under 90% seen once. Sequences were obtained from peripheral blood. These receptors all stem from a woman between 25 and 40 years old with COVID-19, enrolled during active disease.

The V and J genes are TRBV7-9 and TRBJ2-1; D perhaps matches TRBD2 (6 bases). Germline V gene sequence: CDR1 SEHNR, CDR2 FQNEAQ (reference sequence). CDR3 size: 12 residues. V shed 1 base and J shed 9 bases, with 7 bases lying between them. This chain's CDR3 is CASSLVGGEQFF. CDR3 bases: TGTGCCAGCAGCTTAGTGGGGGGTGAGCAGTTCTTC.

The rearrangement uses TRBV6-2 or TRBV6-3 and TRBJ1-2, with D tentatively TRBD1 (5 bases). Germline V lookup: CDR1 MNHEY, CDR2 SVGEGT. V was clipped by 2 bases and J by 8 bases, with 9 bases between them. This CDR3 is 12 amino acids long. CDR3 bases: TGTGCCAGCAGTTACGCAGGGCGCGGCTACACCTTC. Protein product: CASSYAGRGYTF.

The V call is TRBV6-6, the J call TRBJ2-1, with 7 bases that match TRBD2. Looked up from germline, CDR1 is MNHNY and CDR2 is SVGAGI (reference sequence). The CDR3 extends over 15 amino acids. Trimming removed 2 bases from V and 6 bases from J; junction bases left unmatched: 7. CDR3 DNA sequence: TGTGCCAGCAGTTACAGCGAGCGGGGTTTCAATGAGCAGTTCTTC. It encodes CASSYSERGFNEQFF.

The chain has TRBV7-3 and TRBJ1-2; a weak D match, TRBD1 (6 bases). The CDR3 totals 14 residues. Germline V gene lookup returns CDR1 SGHTA and CDR2 FQGTGA. V lost 2 bases and J lost 8, with 15 bases in between. CDR3 sequence: CASSLDPGDEGYTF. The CDR3 DNA reads TGTGCCAGCAGCTTAGACCCAGGGGATGAAGGCTACACCTTC.

This clone was found a few times. The chain has TRBV4-2 and TRBJ1-1, with D possibly being TRBD1 (6 bases). Germline CDR1 LGHNA, CDR2 YNFKEQ. Trimming removed 1 base from V and 10 bases from J, with 16 bases in between. There are 14 residues in the CDR3. CDR3 residues: CASSQVRTAIIAFF. In DNA, the CDR3 is TGTGCCAGCAGCCAAGTCCGGACAGCGATTATAGCTTTCTTT.